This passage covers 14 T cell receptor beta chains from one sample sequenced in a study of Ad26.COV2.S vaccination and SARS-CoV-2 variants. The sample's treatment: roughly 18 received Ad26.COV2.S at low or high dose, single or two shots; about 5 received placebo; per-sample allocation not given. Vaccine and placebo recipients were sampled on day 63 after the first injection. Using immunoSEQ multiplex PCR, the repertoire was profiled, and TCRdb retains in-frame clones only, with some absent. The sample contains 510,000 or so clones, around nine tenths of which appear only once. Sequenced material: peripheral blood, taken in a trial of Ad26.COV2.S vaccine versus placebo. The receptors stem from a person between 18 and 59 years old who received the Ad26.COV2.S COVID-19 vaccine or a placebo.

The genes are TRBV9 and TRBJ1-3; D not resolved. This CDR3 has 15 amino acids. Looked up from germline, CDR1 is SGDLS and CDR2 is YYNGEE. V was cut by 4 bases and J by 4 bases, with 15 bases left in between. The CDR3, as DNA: TGTGCCAGCAGCCACGGGAGGTCATCGGGAAACACCATATATTTT. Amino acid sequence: CASSHGRSSGNTIYF.

The CDR3 coding sequence is TGTGCCATCAGTGAGTCGACTAGCGGGAGGACTTTCACCGGGGAGCTGTTTTTT. Translation: CAISESTSGRTFTGELFF. The chain is built from TRBV10-3 and TRBJ2-2; 13 bases agree with TRBD2. The CDR3 totals 18 residues. After removal of 0 bases from V and 4 bases from J, the junction contained 5 bases not matched to a gene. The germline V gene has CDR1 ENHRY and CDR2 SYGVKD.

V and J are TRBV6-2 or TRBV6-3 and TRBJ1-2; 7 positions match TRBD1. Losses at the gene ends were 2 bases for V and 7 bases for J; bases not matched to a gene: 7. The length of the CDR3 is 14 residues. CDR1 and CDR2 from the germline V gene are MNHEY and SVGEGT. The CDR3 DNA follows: TGTGCCAGCAGTTACGACCAGACAGGGTTTGGCTACACCTTC. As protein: CASSYDQTGFGYTF.

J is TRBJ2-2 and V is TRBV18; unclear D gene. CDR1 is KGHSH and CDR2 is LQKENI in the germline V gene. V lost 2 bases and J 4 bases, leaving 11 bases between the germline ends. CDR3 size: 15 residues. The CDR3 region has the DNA TGTGCCAGCTCACCAAATCGACAAACCACCGGGGAGCTGTTTTTT. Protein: CASSPNRQTTGELFF.

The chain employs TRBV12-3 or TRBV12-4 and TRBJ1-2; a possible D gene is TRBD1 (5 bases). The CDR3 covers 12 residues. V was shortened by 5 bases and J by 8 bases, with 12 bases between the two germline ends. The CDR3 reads CASSRGPGGYTF. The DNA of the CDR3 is TGTGCCAGCAGTAGGGGCCCGGGAGGCTACACCTTC.

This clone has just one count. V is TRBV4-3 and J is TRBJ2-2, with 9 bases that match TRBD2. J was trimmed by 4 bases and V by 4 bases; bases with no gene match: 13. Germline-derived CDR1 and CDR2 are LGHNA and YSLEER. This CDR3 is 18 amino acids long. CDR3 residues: CASSLHLIAGETTGELFF. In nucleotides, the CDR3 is TGCGCCAGCAGCCTTCACCTTATAGCGGGAGAAACCACCGGGGAGCTGTTTTTT.

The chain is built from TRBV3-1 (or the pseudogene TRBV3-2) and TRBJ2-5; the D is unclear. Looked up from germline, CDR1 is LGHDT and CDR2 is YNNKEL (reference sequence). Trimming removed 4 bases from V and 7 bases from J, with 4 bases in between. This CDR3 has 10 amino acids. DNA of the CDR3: TGTGCCAGCAGCCGGGGGACCCAGTACTTC. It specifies CASSRGTQYF.

CDR3: CSVWTGKQFF. The CDR3 DNA sequence: TGCAGCGTATGGACAGGGAAGCAGTTCTTC. The chain combines TRBV29-1 with TRBJ2-1; 8 bases are shared with TRBD1. V shed 6 bases, J shed 11 bases, and the junction held 3 bases outside the gene matches. The CDR3 is 10 residues long. Germline V gene data show CDR1 as SQVTM and CDR2 as ANQGSEA.

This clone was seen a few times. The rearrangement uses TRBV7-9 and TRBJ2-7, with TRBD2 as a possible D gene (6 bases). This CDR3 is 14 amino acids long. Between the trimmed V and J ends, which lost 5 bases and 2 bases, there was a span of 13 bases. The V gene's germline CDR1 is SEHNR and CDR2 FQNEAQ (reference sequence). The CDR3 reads CASSRGERTYEQYF. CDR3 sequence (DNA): TGTGCCAGCAGCCGCGGGGAGCGAACCTACGAGCAGTACTTC.

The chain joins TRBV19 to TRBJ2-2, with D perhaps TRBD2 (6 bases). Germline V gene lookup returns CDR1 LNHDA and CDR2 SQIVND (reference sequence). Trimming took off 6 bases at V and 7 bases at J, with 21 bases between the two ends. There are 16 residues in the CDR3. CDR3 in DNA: TGTGCCAGTAGAAAGGTCTCCGGGAGTTCTAGCGGGGAGCTGTTTTTT. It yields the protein CASRKVSGSSSGELFF.

In nucleotides, the CDR3 is TGTGCCAGCAGCTTGACCGGCGGAGCCAAAAACATTCAGTACTTC. This codes for CASSLTGGAKNIQYF. J is TRBJ2-4 and V is TRBV5-4; D gene ambiguous. This CDR3 region has 15 residues. Trimming shortened V by 1 base and J by 0 bases, and 8 bases separated the two germline ends. CDR1 and CDR2 (germline): SGHNT, YYREEE (reference sequence).

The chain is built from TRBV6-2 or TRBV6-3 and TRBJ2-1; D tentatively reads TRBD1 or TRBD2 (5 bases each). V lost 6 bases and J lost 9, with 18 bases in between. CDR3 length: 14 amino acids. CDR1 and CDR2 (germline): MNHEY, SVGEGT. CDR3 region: CASSHTRGPREQFF. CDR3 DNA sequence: TGTGCCAGCAGCCACACCCGGGGACCGCGTGAGCAGTTCTTC.

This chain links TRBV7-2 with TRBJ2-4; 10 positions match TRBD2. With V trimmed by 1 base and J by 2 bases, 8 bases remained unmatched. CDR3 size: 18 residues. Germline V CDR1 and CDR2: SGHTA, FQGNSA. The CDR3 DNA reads TGTGCCAGCAGCTTAGACAGCGGGAGGGGGCGGACCAAAAACATTCAGTACTTC. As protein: CASSLDSGRGRTKNIQYF.

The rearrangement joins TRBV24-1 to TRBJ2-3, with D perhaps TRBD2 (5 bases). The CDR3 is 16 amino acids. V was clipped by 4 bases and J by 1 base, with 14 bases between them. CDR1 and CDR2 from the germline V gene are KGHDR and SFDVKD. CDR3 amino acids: CATSDGKLGGTDTQYF. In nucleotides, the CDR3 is TGTGCCACCAGTGACGGAAAACTCGGGGGCACAGATACGCAGTATTTT.